This T cell receptor beta chain is drawn from a study of blood T cell repertoires in COVID-19. Background on the study: Acute and convalescent COVID-19 specimens originated in the United States, Italy and Spain.

The CDR3 extends over 13 amino acids. The junction had 7 bases not matched to a gene; V was cut back by 7 bases and J by 6 bases. Germline assignment: CDR1 MNHEY and CDR2 SVGAGI. Assay used: immunoSEQ multiplex PCR; TCRdb lists only in-frame clones, some missing. The repertoire has over 250,000 clones, around 90% of them found once; the top ten carry less than 2.5%. The TCR was taken from a man aged 50 or older with acute or convalescent COVID-19. The V gene is TRBV6-5, the J gene TRBJ1-2; TRBD1 matches 8 bases. The sequencing sample was made of peripheral blood. The CDR3 DNA follows: TGTGCCAGCACCCAGGGGGCCGGGAATGGCTACACCTTC. The encoded protein is CASTQGAGNGYTF.